The clone carrying this TCR beta chain was counted many times. TCRdb re-analysed the 5' RACE reads in MiXCR, keeping a single row per CDR3 protein. Among a few hundred thousand distinct CDR3 sequences listed, approximately 18% were seen once. Healthy Caucasian individuals made up all the donors. This sample is part of a study of identical twins. The source is a man aged 50 to 59 in good health. Material for sequencing was naive T cells sorted from blood.

CDR3 amino acids: CASSTTDEQPQHF. The CDR3 DNA follows: TGTGCCAGCAGCACGACGGACGAGCAGCCCCAGCATTTT. The chain carries TRBV7-2 and TRBJ1-5; D is ambiguous. This CDR3 comprises 13 residues. CDR1 SGHTA and CDR2 FQGNSA come from the germline V gene. The ends were cut back, 5 bases at V and 7 bases at J, with 12 bases in the middle.